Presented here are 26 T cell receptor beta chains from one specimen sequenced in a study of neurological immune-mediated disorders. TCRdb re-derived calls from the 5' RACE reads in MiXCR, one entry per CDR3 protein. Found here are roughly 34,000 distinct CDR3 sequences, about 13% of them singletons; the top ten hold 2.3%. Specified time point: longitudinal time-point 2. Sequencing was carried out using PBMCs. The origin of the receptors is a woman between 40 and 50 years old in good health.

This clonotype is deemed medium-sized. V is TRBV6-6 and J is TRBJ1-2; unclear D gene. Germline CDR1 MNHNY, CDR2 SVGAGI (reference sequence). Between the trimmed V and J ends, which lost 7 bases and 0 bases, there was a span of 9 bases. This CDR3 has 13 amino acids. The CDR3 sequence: CASTPRPNYGYTF. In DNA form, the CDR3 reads TGTGCCAGCACTCCCAGGCCTAACTATGGCTACACCTTC.

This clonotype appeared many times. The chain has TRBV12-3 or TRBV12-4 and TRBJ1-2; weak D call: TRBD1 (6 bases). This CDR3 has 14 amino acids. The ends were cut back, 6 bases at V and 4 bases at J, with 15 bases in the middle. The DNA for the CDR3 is TGTGCCAGCAGCCCCGAGGGCAGGGGCTATGGCTACACCTTC. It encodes CASSPEGRGYGYTF.

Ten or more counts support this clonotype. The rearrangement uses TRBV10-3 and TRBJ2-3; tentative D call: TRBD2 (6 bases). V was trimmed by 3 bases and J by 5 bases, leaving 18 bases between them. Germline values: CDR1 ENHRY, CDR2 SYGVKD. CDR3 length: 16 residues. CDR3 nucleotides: TGTGCCATCAGTGAACCAGGCCTCCGAGCGGGAGATACGCAGTATTTT. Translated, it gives CAISEPGLRAGDTQYF.

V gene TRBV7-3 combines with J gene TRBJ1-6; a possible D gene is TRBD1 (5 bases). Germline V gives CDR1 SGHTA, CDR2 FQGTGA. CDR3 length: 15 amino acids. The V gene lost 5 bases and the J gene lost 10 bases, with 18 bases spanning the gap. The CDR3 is CASSPGGSLRSPLHF. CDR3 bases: TGTGCCAGCAGCCCGGGGGGGAGCCTCAGGTCACCCCTCCACTTT.

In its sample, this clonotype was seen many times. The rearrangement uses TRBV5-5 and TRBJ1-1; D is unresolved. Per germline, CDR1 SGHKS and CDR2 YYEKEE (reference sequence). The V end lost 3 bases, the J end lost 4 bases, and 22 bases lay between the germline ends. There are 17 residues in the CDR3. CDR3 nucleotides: TGTGCCAGCAGCTCCTCGGGGAATAGTGGGTCCCGCACTGAAGCTTTCTTT. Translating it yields CASSSSGNSGSRTEAFF.

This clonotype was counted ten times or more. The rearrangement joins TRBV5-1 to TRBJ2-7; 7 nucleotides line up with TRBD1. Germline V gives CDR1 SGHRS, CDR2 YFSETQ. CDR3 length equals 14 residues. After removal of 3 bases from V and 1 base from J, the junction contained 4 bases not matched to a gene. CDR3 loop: CASSWTGRSYEQYF. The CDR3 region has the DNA TGCGCCAGCAGCTGGACAGGTCGGTCCTACGAGCAGTACTTC.

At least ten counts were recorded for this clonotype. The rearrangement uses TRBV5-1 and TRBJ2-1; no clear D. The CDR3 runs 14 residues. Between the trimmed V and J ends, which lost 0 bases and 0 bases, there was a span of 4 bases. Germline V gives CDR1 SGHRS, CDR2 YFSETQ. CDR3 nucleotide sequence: TGCGCCAGCAGCTTGGAGGGCTCCTACAATGAGCAGTTCTTC. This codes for CASSLEGSYNEQFF.

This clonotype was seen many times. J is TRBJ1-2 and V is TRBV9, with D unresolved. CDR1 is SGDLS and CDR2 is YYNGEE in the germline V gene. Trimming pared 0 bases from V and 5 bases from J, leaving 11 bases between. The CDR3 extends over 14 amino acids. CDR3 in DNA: TGTGCCAGCAGCGTAGGGCGCCGAATATATGGCTACACCTTC. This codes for CASSVGRRIYGYTF.

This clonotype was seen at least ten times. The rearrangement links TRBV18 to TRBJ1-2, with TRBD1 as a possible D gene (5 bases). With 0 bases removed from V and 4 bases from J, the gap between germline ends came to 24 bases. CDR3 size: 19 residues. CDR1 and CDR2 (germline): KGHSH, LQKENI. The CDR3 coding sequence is TGTGCCAGCTCACCACCCGGGCACCACGACCGGGACTTAGGCTATGGCTACACCTTC. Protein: CASSPPGHHDRDLGYGYTF. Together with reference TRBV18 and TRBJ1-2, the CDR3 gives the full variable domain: NAGVMQNPRHLVRRRGQEARLRCSPMKGHSHVYWYRQLPEEGLKFMVYLQKENIIDESGMPKERFSAEFPKEGPSILRIQQVVRGDSAAYFCASSPPGHHDRDLGYGYTFGSGTRLTVV.

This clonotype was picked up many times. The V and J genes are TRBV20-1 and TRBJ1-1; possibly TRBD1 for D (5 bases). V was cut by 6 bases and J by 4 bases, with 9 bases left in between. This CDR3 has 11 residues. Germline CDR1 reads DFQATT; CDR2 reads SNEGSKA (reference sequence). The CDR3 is CSAAQGTEAFF. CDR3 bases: TGCAGTGCAGCCCAGGGCACTGAAGCTTTCTTT.

The CDR3 spells CASSSRFGGATDTQYF. DNA of the CDR3: TGTGCCAGCAGCTCGCGGTTCGGGGGGGCTACAGATACGCAGTATTTT. The rearrangement links TRBV7-2 to TRBJ2-3; the match to TRBD2 covers 8 bases. The junction had 9 bases not matched to a gene; V was cut back by 4 bases and J by 3 bases. The CDR3 totals 16 residues. CDR1 SGHTA and CDR2 FQGNSA come from the germline V gene.

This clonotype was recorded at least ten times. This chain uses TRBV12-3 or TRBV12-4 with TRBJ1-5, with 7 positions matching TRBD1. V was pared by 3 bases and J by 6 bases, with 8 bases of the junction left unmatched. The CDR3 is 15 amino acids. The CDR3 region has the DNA TGTGCCAGCAGTTTTAACAGGGGAGTTGTTCAGCCCCAGCATTTT. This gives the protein CASSFNRGVVQPQHF.

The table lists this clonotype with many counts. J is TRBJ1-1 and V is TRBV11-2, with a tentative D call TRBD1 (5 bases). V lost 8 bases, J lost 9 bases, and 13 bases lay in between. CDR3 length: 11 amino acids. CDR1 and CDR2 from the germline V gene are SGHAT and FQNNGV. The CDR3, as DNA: TGTGCCAGCCGGGGGGGGGTTAAAGCTTTCTTT. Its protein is CASRGGVKAFF.

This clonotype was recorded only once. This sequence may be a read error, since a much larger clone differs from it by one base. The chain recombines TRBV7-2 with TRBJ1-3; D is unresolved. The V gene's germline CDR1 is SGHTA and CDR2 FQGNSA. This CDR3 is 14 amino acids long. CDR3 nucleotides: TGTGTCAGCAGCGTGGGGAACTCTGGAAACACCATATATTTT. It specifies CVSSVGNSGNTIYF.

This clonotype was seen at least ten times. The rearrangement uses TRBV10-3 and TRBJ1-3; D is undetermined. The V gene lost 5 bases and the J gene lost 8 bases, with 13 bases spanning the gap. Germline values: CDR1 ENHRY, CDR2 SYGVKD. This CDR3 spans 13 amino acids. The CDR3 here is CAISRHAEDTIYF. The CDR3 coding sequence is TGTGCCATCAGTAGACACGCAGAGGACACCATATATTTT.

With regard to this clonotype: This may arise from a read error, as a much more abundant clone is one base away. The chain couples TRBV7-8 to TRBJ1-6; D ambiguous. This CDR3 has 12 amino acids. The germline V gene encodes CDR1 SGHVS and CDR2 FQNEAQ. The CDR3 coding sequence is TGTGCCAGCAGCTTACCAAATTCACCCCTCCAGTTT. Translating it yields CASSLPNSPLQF.

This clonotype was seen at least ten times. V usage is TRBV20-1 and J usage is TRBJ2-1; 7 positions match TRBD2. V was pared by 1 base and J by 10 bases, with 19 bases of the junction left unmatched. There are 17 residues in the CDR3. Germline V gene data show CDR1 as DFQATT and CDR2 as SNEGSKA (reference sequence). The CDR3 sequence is CSARALTGGLTLGEQFF. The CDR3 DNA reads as TGCAGTGCTAGAGCGCTAACGGGAGGCCTAACACTGGGGGAGCAGTTCTTC.

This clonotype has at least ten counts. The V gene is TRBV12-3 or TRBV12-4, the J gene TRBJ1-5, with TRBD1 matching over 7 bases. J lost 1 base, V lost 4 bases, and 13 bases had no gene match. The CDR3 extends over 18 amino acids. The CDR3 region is CASSSGQATLNSNQPQHF. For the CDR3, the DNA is TGTGCCAGCAGTTCCGGACAGGCGACGCTTAACAGCAATCAGCCCCAGCATTTT.

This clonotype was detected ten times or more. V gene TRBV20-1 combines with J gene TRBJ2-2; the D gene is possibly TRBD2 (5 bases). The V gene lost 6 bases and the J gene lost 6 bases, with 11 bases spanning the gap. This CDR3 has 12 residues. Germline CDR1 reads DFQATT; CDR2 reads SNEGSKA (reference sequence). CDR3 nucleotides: TGCAGTGCGAAGGACTGGGCCGGGGAGCTGTTTTTT. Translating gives CSAKDWAGELFF.

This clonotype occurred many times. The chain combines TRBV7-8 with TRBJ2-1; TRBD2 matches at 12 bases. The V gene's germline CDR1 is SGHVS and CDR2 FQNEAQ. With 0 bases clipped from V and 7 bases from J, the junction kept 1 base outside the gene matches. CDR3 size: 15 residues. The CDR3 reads CASSLALAGGNEQFF. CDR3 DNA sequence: TGTGCCAGCAGCTTAGCGCTAGCGGGAGGGAATGAGCAGTTCTTC.

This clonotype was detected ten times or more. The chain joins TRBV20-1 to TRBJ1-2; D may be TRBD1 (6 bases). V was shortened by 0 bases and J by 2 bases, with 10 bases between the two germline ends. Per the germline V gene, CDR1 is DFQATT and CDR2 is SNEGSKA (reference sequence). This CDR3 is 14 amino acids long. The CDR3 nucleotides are TGCAGTGCTAGAGATACCCAGGGGAACTATGGCTACACCTTC. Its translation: CSARDTQGNYGYTF.

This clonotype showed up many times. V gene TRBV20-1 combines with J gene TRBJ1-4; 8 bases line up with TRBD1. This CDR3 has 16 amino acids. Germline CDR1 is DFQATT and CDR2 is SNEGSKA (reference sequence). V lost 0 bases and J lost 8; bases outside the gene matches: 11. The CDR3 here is CSARDPLRGRGEKLFF. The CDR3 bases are TGCAGTGCTAGAGATCCTCTCAGGGGGCGCGGGGAAAAACTGTTTTTT.

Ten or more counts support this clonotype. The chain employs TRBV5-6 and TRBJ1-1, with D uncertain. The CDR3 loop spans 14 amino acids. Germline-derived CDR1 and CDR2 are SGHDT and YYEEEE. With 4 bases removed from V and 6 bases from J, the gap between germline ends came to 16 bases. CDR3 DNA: TGTGCCAGCAGCGGGCAACCCCGGAGCCCTGAAGCTTTCTTT. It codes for CASSGQPRSPEAFF. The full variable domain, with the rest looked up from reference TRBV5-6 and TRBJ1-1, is DAGVTQSPTHLIKTRGQQVTLRCSPKSGHDTVSWYQQALGQGPQFIFQYYEEEERQRGNFPDRFSGHQFPNYSSELNVNALLLGDSALYLCASSGQPRSPEAFFGQGTRLTVV.

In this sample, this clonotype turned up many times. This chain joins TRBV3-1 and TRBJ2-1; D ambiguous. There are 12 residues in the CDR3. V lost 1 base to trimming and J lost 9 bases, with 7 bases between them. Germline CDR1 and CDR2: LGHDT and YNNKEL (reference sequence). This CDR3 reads CASSQGDTEQFF. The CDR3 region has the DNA TGTGCCAGCAGCCAAGGCGACACTGAGCAGTTCTTC.

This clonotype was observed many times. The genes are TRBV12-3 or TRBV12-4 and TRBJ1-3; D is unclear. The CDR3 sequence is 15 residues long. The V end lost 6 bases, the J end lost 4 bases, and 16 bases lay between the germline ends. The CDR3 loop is CASRGPGREGNTIYF. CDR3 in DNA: TGTGCCAGCAGAGGGCCGGGCAGAGAAGGAAACACCATATATTTT.

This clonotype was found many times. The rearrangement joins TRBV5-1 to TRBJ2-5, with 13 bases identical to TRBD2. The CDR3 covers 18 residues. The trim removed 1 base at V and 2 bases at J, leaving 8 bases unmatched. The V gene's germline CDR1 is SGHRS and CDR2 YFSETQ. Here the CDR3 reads CASSLPSGTSGNQETQYF. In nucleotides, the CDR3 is TGCGCCAGCAGCTTGCCTTCCGGGACTAGCGGGAATCAAGAGACCCAGTACTTC.